This T cell receptor (beta chain) originates from a study of shared clonotypes between healthy human individuals. A note on this clone: What it recognizes is unknown.

Regarding the study as a whole: A handful of donors showed sharing of approximately 5% of naive CD4 clonotypes.

Terminally differentiated effector memory CD45RA+ cells were excluded from the naive CD8 cells, which were CD45RO-negative and positively selected for CCR7. Clones were read by immunoSEQ multiplex PCR, and TCRdb kept only the in-frame ones, dropping some. The sample has 760,000 or so clones; 96% are singletons. Looked up from germline, CDR1 is SGDLS and CDR2 is YYNGEE. CDR3 length: 14 amino acids. Trimming removed 4 bases from V and 4 bases from J, with 13 bases in between. The V and J genes are TRBV9 and TRBJ2-3, with D possibly TRBD2 on 5 matching bases. This sequence originates from a man between 25 and 39 years old in good health. Material for sequencing was naive CD8+ T cells sorted from blood. This CDR3 is CASSSGMRSDTQYF. As DNA, the CDR3 is TGTGCCAGCAGCTCGGGAATGAGGTCAGATACGCAGTATTTT.